This T cell receptor beta chain is drawn from a study of T cell changes during pregnancy in multiple sclerosis. Profiling relied on immunoSEQ multiplex PCR, and the TCRdb table lists in-frame clones only, not all of them. The sample includes about 59,000 clones, roughly 94% of them seen just once. CDR3 size: 15 residues. V shed 3 bases and J shed 3 bases, with 14 bases lying between them. CDR1 is SGDLS, CDR2 YYNGEE, per germline. The source is a female donor with multiple sclerosis, enrolled in a pregnancy study. The chain links TRBV9 to TRBJ2-3; tentatively, D is TRBD2 (7 bases). This sample comprised CD8+ T cells from peripheral blood mononuclear cells, obtained after pregnancy. The CDR3 here is CASSGGGAGTDTQYF. The CDR3 DNA sequence: TGTGCCAGCAGCGGGGGGGGCGCCGGAACAGATACGCAGTATTTT.